Listed here are 30 T cell receptor beta chains from one sample, sequenced in a study of T cell responses to AZD1222 COVID-19 vaccine (dated by TCRdb to 2020 to 2022). The library was produced with the immunoSEQ multiplex PCR assay. Here the immuneACCESS table is served through TCRdb, limited to in-frame sequences with V and J called. Missing clones are a known gap in these copies; in checked studies unresolved V genes cover under half, and the rest lacks a known reason. The sample records about 160,000 clones, 93% of which are singletons. Jointly, the top ten make up more than 0.8% of the sample. The label giving this sample's time point can be read as: baseline before first vaccination. The sample in question was peripheral blood, obtained on day 0 of AZD1222 vaccination. The receptors originated from an adult in good health.

The V and J genes are TRBV6-2 or TRBV6-3 and TRBJ2-5; the D gene is possibly TRBD2 (7 bases). This CDR3 spans 16 amino acids. CDR1 MNHEY and CDR2 SVGEGT come from the germline V gene. V gave up 2 bases and J gave up 1 base, with 14 bases separating them. The CDR3 loop is CASSYRGGGSQETQYF. CDR3 sequence (DNA): TGTGCCAGCAGTTACAGGGGAGGGGGGTCCCAAGAGACCCAGTACTTC.

The V gene is TRBV27, the J gene TRBJ1-1; TRBD1 aligns across 9 bases. The CDR3 spans 13 residues. Germline V gene sequence: CDR1 MNHEY, CDR2 SMNVEV (reference sequence). V was clipped by 7 bases and J by 5 bases; unmatched bases: 5. CDR3 loop: CASTRTGETEAFF. CDR3 coding DNA: TGTGCCAGCACCCGGACAGGGGAGACTGAAGCTTTCTTT.

The V and J genes are TRBV5-5 and TRBJ1-2; possibly TRBD1 for D (5 bases). Trimming removed 0 bases at V and 3 bases at J, with 9 bases between. Germline loops: CDR1 SGHKS, CDR2 YYEKEE (reference sequence). CDR3 length: 14 amino acids. The CDR3 loop is CASSLVDIDYGYTF. The CDR3 nucleotides read TGTGCCAGCAGCTTGGTGGACATTGACTATGGCTACACCTTC.

The J gene is TRBJ2-7, the V gene TRBV5-1; 7 positions agree with TRBD1. Germline loops: CDR1 SGHRS, CDR2 YFSETQ. J was trimmed by 2 bases and V by 2 bases; bases with no gene match: 4. The CDR3 sequence is 14 residues long. The CDR3 protein is CASSLGQETYEQYF. DNA of the CDR3: TGCGCCAGCAGCTTAGGACAGGAAACCTACGAGCAGTACTTC.

The table lists this clone with a count of one. CDR3 in DNA: TGTGCCAGCAGGGGGGGTAGTAATCAGCCCCAGCATTTT. The encoded protein is CASRGGSNQPQHF. The chain is built from TRBV6-5 and TRBJ1-5; tentative D call: TRBD1 (5 bases). The CDR3 runs to 13 residues. The germline V and J ends were trimmed by 6 bases and 4 bases, with 10 bases remaining between them. Germline V gene sequence: CDR1 MNHEY, CDR2 SVGAGI.

The genes are TRBV6-5 and TRBJ1-1, with 7 bases that match TRBD1. The CDR3 totals 15 residues. V was pared by 4 bases and J by 6 bases, with 11 bases of the junction left unmatched. Germline loops: CDR1 MNHEY, CDR2 SVGAGI. CDR3 protein: CASSWRQGVIPEAFF. The CDR3 DNA sequence: TGTGCCAGCAGTTGGAGACAGGGCGTGATCCCTGAAGCTTTCTTT.

The V gene is TRBV28, the J gene TRBJ1-5, with TRBD1 matching 8 bases. After removal of 3 bases from V and 3 bases from J, the junction contained 1 base not matched to a gene. This CDR3 is 14 amino acids long. From germline, CDR1 is MDHEN and CDR2 SYDVKM. The CDR3 DNA reads TGTGCCAGCAGTTTGGGACAGGACAATCAGCCCCAGCATTTT. It translates to CASSLGQDNQPQHF.

The chain uses TRBV4-3 and TRBJ1-5; no reliable D call. V lost 0 bases and J lost 4, with 7 bases in between. CDR1 and CDR2 (germline): LGHNA, YSLEER. This CDR3 region has 14 residues. The CDR3 DNA reads TGCGCCAGCAGCCAAGAGCCGGGTAATCAGCCCCAGCATTTT. This encodes CASSQEPGNQPQHF.

The V and J genes are TRBV18 and TRBJ1-1; 10 bases agree with TRBD1. Per the germline V gene, CDR1 is KGHSH and CDR2 is LQKENI. Unmatched junction bases numbered 12, after V lost 4 bases and J lost 4 bases. CDR3 size: 17 residues. CDR3 coding DNA: TGTGCCAGCTCACAGAGCGAAGAGACAGGGGGCGGCACTGAAGCTTTCTTT. Translation gives CASSQSEETGGGTEAFF.

The V call is TRBV5-1, the J call TRBJ1-3, with D unresolved. CDR3 length: 16 residues. Germline CDR1 SGHRS, CDR2 YFSETQ. Trimming took off 4 bases at V and 1 base at J, with 15 bases between the two ends. CDR3 sequence (DNA): TGCGCCAGCAGCCGAGCCGGGGTAGGATCTGGAAACACCATATATTTT. Translating gives CASSRAGVGSGNTIYF. The full variable domain, in which reference TRBV5-1 and TRBJ1-3 provide the parts outside the CDR3, is KAGVTQTPRYLIKTRGQQVTLSCSPISGHRSVSWYQQTPGQGLQFLFEYFSETQRNKGNFPGRFSGRQFSNSRSEMNVSTLELGDSALYLCASSRAGVGSGNTIYFGEGSWLTVV.

Regarding this clone: The same CDR3 also results from other DNA sequences found in this sample. This chain connects TRBV11-3 to TRBJ2-5, with D unclear. V was clipped by 0 bases and J by 4 bases, with 0 bases between them. Germline V gene sequence: CDR1 SGHNT, CDR2 YENEEA. The CDR3 runs 11 residues. This chain's CDR3 is CASSLEETQYF. CDR3 nucleotides: TGTGCCAGCAGCTTAGAAGAGACCCAGTACTTC.

The chain couples TRBV5-1 to TRBJ2-2, with D possibly being TRBD2 (5 bases). CDR1 and CDR2 (germline): SGHRS, YFSETQ. This CDR3 has 16 amino acids. Trimming removed 0 bases from V and 4 bases from J, with 13 bases in between. CDR3 amino acids: CASSLARGSSTGELFF. In nucleotides, the CDR3 is TGCGCCAGCAGCTTGGCCCGCGGGTCGAGCACCGGGGAGCTGTTTTTT.

The genes are TRBV18 and TRBJ1-2; D perhaps matches TRBD1 (5 bases). Trimming took off 2 bases at V and 2 bases at J, with 9 bases between the two ends. Germline values: CDR1 KGHSH, CDR2 LQKENI. This CDR3 has 14 amino acids. The CDR3 loop reads CASSPAGGNYGYTF. In DNA, the CDR3 is TGTGCCAGCTCACCAGCCGGGGGGAACTATGGCTACACCTTC.

The chain employs TRBV6-9 and TRBJ2-2; D gene uncertain. The V gene's germline CDR1 is MNHGY and CDR2 SVAAGI. V lost 10 bases to trimming and J lost 0 bases, with 15 bases between them. The CDR3 length is 15 residues. DNA of the CDR3: TGTGCCACCATGAGGAGACTGACGAACACCGGGGAGCTGTTTTTT. This codes for CATMRRLTNTGELFF.

The chain is built from TRBV5-8 and TRBJ2-7; tentative D call: TRBD2 (5 bases). Germline CDR1 SGHTS, CDR2 YDEGEE. The CDR3 runs to 16 residues. V shed 3 bases and J shed 2 bases, with 18 bases lying between them. The CDR3 coding sequence is TGTGCCAGCAGCTGGAAACCTTCCGAGGGAGCCTACGAGCAGTACTTC. It encodes CASSWKPSEGAYEQYF.

The chain has TRBV19 and TRBJ1-3; D ambiguous. The CDR3 is 14 amino acids. Trimming cost V 8 bases and J 0 bases, with 11 bases left between them. Germline CDR1 is LNHDA and CDR2 is SQIVND (reference sequence). CDR3 protein: CASHREVSGNTIYF. CDR3 nucleotide sequence: TGTGCCAGTCACCGGGAGGTCTCTGGAAACACCATATATTTT.

The J gene is TRBJ1-5, the V gene TRBV6-2 or TRBV6-3; a possible D gene is TRBD1 (6 bases). Between the trimmed V and J ends, which lost 2 bases and 1 base, there was a span of 12 bases. Germline V gene sequence: CDR1 MNHEY, CDR2 SVGEGT. The CDR3 spans 16 residues. As DNA, the CDR3 is TGTGCCAGCAGTTACCGGCAGGGGATAAGCAATCAGCCCCAGCATTTT. Amino acid sequence: CASSYRQGISNQPQHF.

The chain uses TRBV19 and TRBJ1-3; no clear D gene. Germline values: CDR1 LNHDA, CDR2 SQIVND (reference sequence). CDR3 size: 15 residues. V lost 7 bases and J 0 bases, leaving 13 bases between the germline ends. CDR3 loop: CASTPGRLSGNTIYF. CDR3 nucleotide sequence: TGTGCCAGTACGCCCGGTAGGCTCTCTGGAAACACCATATATTTT.

This clone was seen a single time. The gene calls are TRBV5-4 and TRBJ2-1; 7 nucleotides agree with TRBD1. V lost 3 bases, J lost 1 base, and 10 bases stayed unmatched. This CDR3 contains 17 residues. The germline gives CDR1 SGHNT, CDR2 YYREEE (reference sequence). CDR3 loop: CASSSPTGRKSYNEQFF. CDR3 coding DNA: TGTGCCAGCAGCTCCCCGACAGGGCGCAAATCCTACAATGAGCAGTTCTTC.

The gene calls are TRBV19 and TRBJ2-7; D remains unclear. CDR3 length equals 15 residues. V lost 1 base and J lost 2, with 12 bases in between. The germline CDR1 and CDR2 sequences are LNHDA and SQIVND (reference sequence). The CDR3 sequence: CASSIGIWQTYEQYF. The DNA for the CDR3 is TGTGCCAGTAGTATAGGTATTTGGCAGACCTACGAGCAGTACTTC.

The chain carries TRBV18 and TRBJ1-5; D might be TRBD1 (5 bases). The V gene lost 5 bases and the J gene lost 3 bases, with 8 bases spanning the gap. CDR3 size: 13 residues. From germline, CDR1 is KGHSH and CDR2 LQKENI. The CDR3, as DNA: TGTGCCAGCTCAGAGGGGCCCAATCAGCCCCAGCATTTT. Translation gives CASSEGPNQPQHF.

V gene TRBV18 combines with J gene TRBJ2-1; TRBD1 matches at 7 bases. Trimming took 3 bases from V and 6 from J; bases not matched to a gene: 8. The CDR3 runs to 15 residues. The germline CDR1 and CDR2 sequences are KGHSH and LQKENI. CDR3 in DNA: TGTGCCAGCTCACCTACGACAGGGTTGGGCAATGAGCAGTTCTTC. Its translation: CASSPTTGLGNEQFF.

The rearrangement joins TRBV2 to TRBJ1-2; D may be TRBD1 (5 bases). Trimming left V 6 bases short and J 7 bases short, with 15 bases between. This CDR3 spans 13 amino acids. CDR1 is SNHLY and CDR2 is FYNNEI in the germline V gene. The CDR3 here is CASRVRAGVGYTF. The CDR3 nucleotides read TGTGCCAGCAGAGTTCGGGCGGGGGTTGGCTACACCTTC.

The V gene is TRBV9, the J gene TRBJ1-3; D is perhaps TRBD1 (6 bases). Between the trimmed V and J ends, which lost 3 bases and 2 bases, there was a span of 9 bases. Germline V CDR1 and CDR2: SGDLS, YYNGEE. The CDR3 is 14 residues long. This CDR3 is CASSEQGTGNTIYF. The CDR3 DNA reads as TGTGCCAGCAGCGAGCAGGGGACTGGAAACACCATATATTTT.

This chain's CDR3 is CASSIAPGGNGYTF. CDR3 nucleotides: TGTGCCAGTAGTATAGCTCCAGGGGGGAATGGCTACACCTTC. V is TRBV19 and J is TRBJ1-2, with 7 bases lining up with TRBD1. Germline lookup yields CDR1 LNHDA and CDR2 SQIVND (reference sequence). This CDR3 has 14 amino acids. V lost 1 base and J lost 6; bases outside the gene matches: 5.

The genes are TRBV7-8 and TRBJ1-6; a weak D match, TRBD1 (5 bases). V gave up 5 bases and J gave up 1 base, with 15 bases separating them. This CDR3 is 17 amino acids long. Germline V gene lookup returns CDR1 SGHVS and CDR2 FQNEAQ. CDR3 residues: CASSKGLSGSYNSPLHF. CDR3 nucleotides: TGTGCCAGCAGCAAGGGACTTTCAGGGTCCTATAATTCACCCCTCCACTTT.

This clone has just one count. The genes are TRBV6-2 or TRBV6-3 and TRBJ2-1, with 7 bases that match TRBD2. Germline lookup yields CDR1 MNHEY and CDR2 SVGEGT. V lost 6 bases to trimming and J lost 6 bases; unmatched junction nucleotides: 2. This CDR3 is 12 amino acids long. CDR3 protein: CASSWGGNEQFF. The CDR3 DNA follows: TGTGCCAGCAGCTGGGGGGGCAATGAGCAGTTCTTC.

The V call is TRBV6-5, the J call TRBJ1-1; D is unclear. Germline CDR1 and CDR2: MNHEY and SVGAGI. V lost 7 bases, J lost 3 bases, and 15 bases lay in between. The CDR3 consists of 14 residues. CDR3 loop: CASTPLEGYTEAFF. The CDR3 nucleotides are TGTGCCAGCACTCCATTGGAAGGGTACACTGAAGCTTTCTTT.

The chain links TRBV16 to TRBJ1-1, with TRBD1 as a possible D gene (6 bases). Germline V gene data show CDR1 as KGHSY and CDR2 as FQNENV. The CDR3 has 15 residues. V was trimmed by 2 bases and J by 9 bases, leaving 19 bases between them. The CDR3 loop is CASSQGKTGWPQAFF. CDR3 bases: TGTGCCAGCAGCCAAGGAAAGACAGGCTGGCCGCAAGCTTTCTTT.

V gene TRBV7-9 combines with J gene TRBJ1-2; 7 positions match TRBD1. Germline values: CDR1 SEHNR, CDR2 FQNEAQ (reference sequence). The ends lost 5 bases at V and 0 bases at J; junction bases unmatched: 3. The CDR3 runs to 14 residues. DNA of the CDR3: TGTGCCAGCAGCGCGGGACAGCCTAACTATGGCTACACCTTC. Translated, it gives CASSAGQPNYGYTF.